This entry lists 3 T cell receptor beta chains sequenced from one sample in a study of beta chain features in type 1 diabetes. Every bit of the isolated RNA underwent reverse transcription, so sequencing read expressed TCRB transcripts. The repertoire was sequenced with immunoSEQ multiplex PCR; TCRdb's copy has only in-frame clones and lacks some. The table records about 320,000 clones, around 15% of them present only once. Input material: central memory CD4+ T cells from blood. Receptors were obtained from a young man in good health.

J is TRBJ1-1 and V is TRBV4-3; no firm D call. This CDR3 spans 13 amino acids. Germline V gene data show CDR1 as LGHNA and CDR2 as YSLEER. The ends were cut back, 4 bases at V and 1 base at J, with 7 bases in the middle. DNA of the CDR3: TGCGCCAGCAGCCTAAAAGCGAACACTGAAGCTTTCTTT. It specifies CASSLKANTEAFF.

Ten or more counts support this clone. The V call is TRBV7-2, the J call TRBJ2-2; 7 positions match TRBD1. The V and J ends lost 5 bases and 5 bases, in that order; junction bases with no gene match: 8. CDR3 length: 15 amino acids. The germline gives CDR1 SGHTA, CDR2 FQGNSA. The CDR3 DNA reads as TGTGCCAGCAGCCGGGACAGCGGTTGGACCGGGGAGCTGTTTTTT. Encoded protein: CASSRDSGWTGELFF.

The chain uses TRBV27 and TRBJ2-1; TRBD2 agrees at 15 bases. V was pared by 7 bases and J by 0 bases, with 7 bases of the junction left unmatched. Germline CDR1 MNHEY, CDR2 SMNVEV (reference sequence). This CDR3 has 18 residues. The CDR3 nucleotides read TGTGCCAGCACCGCGGGACTAGCGGGGGGATTCTCCTACAATGAGCAGTTCTTC. This gives the protein CASTAGLAGGFSYNEQFF.